The clone carrying this T cell receptor beta chain occurred many times. The antigen remains unidentified. This specimen comes from a study of T cells in Graves' hyperthyroidism and ophthalmopathy. At the level of the study: Upon initial diagnosis and before any treatment, peripheral blood was collected. Findings and limits, study-wide: Blood also held most thyroid clonotypes expanded beyond 0.001. The model made its ophthalmopathy prediction, and onset followed a median around 6.9 months later.

The CDR3 has 15 residues. Germline assignment: CDR1 MDHEN and CDR2 SYDVKM. Trimming pared 4 bases from V and 2 bases from J, leaving 13 bases between. RNA transcripts were the template for amplifying TCR beta CDR3 regions. First-round RT-PCR with HTBI primers amplified the TCR CDR3 region. TCRdb re-analysed the multiplex PCR reads in MiXCR, keeping a single row per CDR3 protein. This table holds around 430,000 distinct CDR3 sequences, around 14% found once. Investigators excluded patients with uncontrolled infection, other autoimmune disease, pregnancy or lactation. The sequenced sample was blood. This clonotype was obtained from a woman aged 25-40 years with Graves' hyperthyroidism. The rearrangement joins TRBV28 to TRBJ2-3; weak D call: TRBD2 (5 bases). The CDR3 bases are TGTGCCAGCAGTTCCCGAGGACTCCTCACAGATACGCAGTATTTT. Its translation: CASSSRGLLTDTQYF.